Presented here are 26 T cell receptor beta chains from one specimen sequenced in a study of T cell responses to AZD1222 COVID-19 vaccine. TCRdb's table, derived via immunoSEQ multiplex PCR, lists solely in-frame clones and lacks some. The profile shows about 68,000 clones, around 80% of them singletons. The sequenced sample was peripheral blood, obtained on day 0 of AZD1222 vaccination. Receptors were obtained from an adult in good health.

The chain couples TRBV5-1 to TRBJ2-7, with 10 bases aligning to TRBD2. Germline V lookup: CDR1 SGHRS, CDR2 YFSETQ. Trimming at V came to 5 bases and at J to 0 bases, leaving 5 bases not matched to a gene. The CDR3 runs 15 residues. The CDR3 region has the DNA TGCGCCAGCAGTTTTAGCGGGGGGCACTCCTACGAGCAGTACTTC. It is translated as CASSFSGGHSYEQYF.

The chain uses TRBV19 and TRBJ1-1; TRBD1 matches 8 bases. Per the germline V gene, CDR1 is LNHDA and CDR2 is SQIVND (reference sequence). The CDR3 contains 15 residues. With 5 bases clipped from V and 3 bases from J, the junction kept 8 bases outside the gene matches. CDR3 loop: CASSVNQGADTEAFF. DNA for the CDR3: TGTGCCAGTAGTGTCAATCAGGGGGCAGACACTGAAGCTTTCTTT.

The genes are TRBV2 and TRBJ2-1; TRBD2 matches 13 bases. This CDR3 spans 16 amino acids. V dropped 4 bases and J dropped 4; count of bases not matched to a gene: 4. Germline V CDR1 and CDR2: SNHLY, FYNNEI. The CDR3 region has the DNA TGTGCCAGCAGTGCGGCACTAGCGGGGGGGTACAATGAGCAGTTCTTC. This gives the protein CASSAALAGGYNEQFF. The whole variable domain, filled in from reference TRBV2 and TRBJ2-1, reads EPEVTQTPSHQVTQMGQEVILRCVPISNHLYFYWYRQILGQKVEFLVSFYNNEISEKSEIFDDQFSVERPDGSNFTLKIRSTKLEDSAMYFCASSAALAGGYNEQFFGPGTRLTVL.

This clone has only a few counts. CDR3 in DNA: TGTGCCAGCAACCCAGGGACTAGCGGGTACAATGAGCAGTTCTTC. Protein product: CASNPGTSGYNEQFF. The rearrangement uses TRBV3-1 (or the pseudogene TRBV3-2) and TRBJ2-1; 12 nucleotides agree with TRBD2. With V trimmed by 7 bases and J by 4 bases, 5 bases remained unmatched. The germline V gene encodes CDR1 LGHDT and CDR2 YNNKEL (reference sequence). CDR3 length equals 15 residues.

The J gene is TRBJ2-3, the V gene TRBV6-5; D is perhaps TRBD1 or TRBD2 (5 bases each). Trimming removed 7 bases from V and 2 bases from J, with 13 bases in between. The CDR3 runs 14 residues. The germline V gene has CDR1 MNHEY and CDR2 SVGAGI. CDR3 protein: CASNGDPTTDTQYF. DNA for the CDR3: TGTGCCAGCAACGGGGACCCAACCACAGATACGCAGTATTTT.

This clone has more than one count but fewer than ten. CDR3: CASSQEQQLDEQFF. As DNA, the CDR3 is TGCGCCAGCAGCCAAGAACAGCAACTGGATGAGCAGTTCTTC. This chain uses TRBV4-1 with TRBJ2-1; D not certain. V lost 0 bases to trimming and J lost 8 bases, with 11 bases between them. The germline gives CDR1 MGHRA, CDR2 YSYEKL. This CDR3 has 14 residues.

The chain combines TRBV27 with TRBJ1-1, with TRBD1 matching over 7 bases. V shed 6 bases, J shed 4 bases, and the junction held 8 bases outside the gene matches. This CDR3 has 14 residues. Germline loops: CDR1 MNHEY, CDR2 SMNVEV (reference sequence). CDR3 sequence reads: CASSQTGMSTEAFF. CDR3 nucleotide sequence: TGTGCCAGCAGCCAGACAGGGATGAGCACTGAAGCTTTCTTT.

The J gene is TRBJ1-2, the V gene TRBV28; D perhaps matches TRBD1 (6 bases). This CDR3 is built from 12 residues. V was pared by 4 bases and J by 7 bases, with 10 bases between. Germline V gives CDR1 MDHEN, CDR2 SYDVKM. In nucleotides, the CDR3 is TGTGCCAGCAGTTCGACAGGACGTGGCTACACCTTC. As protein: CASSSTGRGYTF.

This clone has more than one count but fewer than ten. The J gene is TRBJ1-3, the V gene TRBV7-9; D not certain. V shed 5 bases and J shed 6 bases, with 17 bases lying between them. Germline V gene sequence: CDR1 SEHNR, CDR2 FQNEAQ (reference sequence). This CDR3 comprises 15 residues. CDR3 amino acids: CASSREPFLENTIYF. Here the CDR3 DNA reads TGTGCCAGCAGCAGGGAACCTTTCTTAGAAAACACCATATATTTT.

This clone was counted ten times or more. This chain joins TRBV2 and TRBJ1-2; D is possibly TRBD1 (6 bases). The CDR3 is 14 residues long. The germline V gene encodes CDR1 SNHLY and CDR2 FYNNEI. V was trimmed by 0 bases and J by 7 bases, leaving 12 bases between them. CDR3 bases: TGTGCCAGCAGTGAAGCCAGGGGCGCCGGTGGCTACACCTTC. Encoded protein: CASSEARGAGGYTF.

The chain joins TRBV7-9 to TRBJ2-3; 7 bases are a match to TRBD1. Germline V gene data show CDR1 as SEHNR and CDR2 as FQNEAQ (reference sequence). V was clipped by 5 bases and J by 2 bases; unmatched bases: 7. The CDR3 sequence is 15 residues long. CDR3 protein: CASSPSGTDTDTQYF. The CDR3 DNA is TGTGCCAGCAGCCCATCCGGGACAGACACAGATACGCAGTATTTT.

The genes are TRBV10-3 and TRBJ1-5; maybe TRBD1 (6 bases). CDR1 is ENHRY and CDR2 is SYGVKD in the germline V gene. This CDR3 comprises 18 residues. The ends were cut back, 0 bases at V and 1 base at J, with 16 bases in the middle. CDR3 in DNA: TGTGCCATCAGTGAGTCGGGGGCGGACCAAGGGAGCAATCAGCCCCAGCATTTT. It encodes CAISESGADQGSNQPQHF.

This rearrangement joins TRBV20-1 to TRBJ1-2, with a weak D call TRBD1 (6 bases). The CDR3 loop spans 13 amino acids. The germline CDR1 and CDR2 sequences are DFQATT and SNEGSKA (reference sequence). With 3 bases removed from V and 4 bases from J, the gap between germline ends came to 12 bases. In DNA form, the CDR3 reads TGCAGTGCTAGTACAGGGAGAGGCTATGGCTACACCTTC. Its protein is CSASTGRGYGYTF.

The V and J genes are TRBV4-2 and TRBJ2-3; 12 nucleotides align to TRBD2. The V segment lost 0 bases and the J segment 2 bases; nucleotides outside the gene matches: 6. The CDR3 loop spans 18 amino acids. The germline gives CDR1 LGHNA, CDR2 YNFKEQ. The CDR3 DNA follows: TGTGCCAGCAGCCAAGAAACTCTAGCGGGGGGGTCCACAGATACGCAGTATTTT. It yields the protein CASSQETLAGGSTDTQYF.

V gene TRBV10-3 combines with J gene TRBJ1-6; possible D gene TRBD1, 5 bases. Germline values: CDR1 ENHRY, CDR2 SYGVKD. V was trimmed by 3 bases and J by 9 bases, leaving 24 bases between them. The CDR3 contains 18 residues. This CDR3 is CAISDMTQGEGRGSPLHF. The CDR3 nucleotides read TGTGCCATCAGTGACATGACGCAGGGTGAGGGTCGTGGTTCACCCCTCCACTTT.

The rearrangement links TRBV4-2 to TRBJ2-3; 10 bases match TRBD2. CDR3 length: 16 amino acids. From germline, CDR1 is LGHNA and CDR2 YNFKEQ. Trimming took 0 bases from V and 1 from J; bases not matched to a gene: 1. The CDR3 spells CASSQDLAGGTDTQYF. In DNA form, the CDR3 reads TGTGCCAGCAGCCAAGATCTAGCGGGGGGCACAGATACGCAGTATTTT.

V is TRBV5-1 and J is TRBJ2-3; 7 bases are shared with TRBD1. Per germline, CDR1 SGHRS and CDR2 YFSETQ. V was clipped by 2 bases and J by 2 bases; unmatched bases: 8. The CDR3 loop spans 16 amino acids. In DNA form, the CDR3 reads TGCGCCAGCAGCTTACAGGGGCAATTTATCACAGATACGCAGTATTTT. It encodes CASSLQGQFITDTQYF. Using reference TRBV5-1 and TRBJ2-3 for the parts outside the CDR3, the full variable domain is KAGVTQTPRYLIKTRGQQVTLSCSPISGHRSVSWYQQTPGQGLQFLFEYFSETQRNKGNFPGRFSGRQFSNSRSEMNVSTLELGDSALYLCASSLQGQFITDTQYFGPGTRLTVL.

This chain links TRBV28 with TRBJ2-5; 14 bases are a match to TRBD2. The CDR3 extends over 18 amino acids. J gave up 5 bases and V 7 bases, and 15 bases lay outside the gene matches. The germline V gene encodes CDR1 MDHEN and CDR2 SYDVKM. CDR3 sequence reads: CASTVGLAGGRRDETQYF. Written as DNA, the CDR3 is TGTGCCAGCACTGTAGGACTAGCGGGGGGCCGCCGGGATGAGACCCAGTACTTC.

The CDR3 loop reads CASSRPNRVEQYF. DNA for the CDR3: TGTGCCAGCAGTCGCCCAAACAGGGTCGAGCAGTACTTC. The chain joins TRBV6-2 or TRBV6-3 to TRBJ2-7, with D possibly TRBD1 on 6 matching bases. Germline lookup yields CDR1 MNHEY and CDR2 SVGEGT. The V and J ends lost 5 bases and 6 bases respectively, with 14 bases between them. The CDR3 totals 13 residues.

This clone was picked up one time. The rearrangement joins TRBV5-1 to TRBJ2-7; no clear D. CDR3 length: 13 amino acids. Germline V CDR1 and CDR2: SGHRS, YFSETQ. Trimming removed 0 bases at V and 3 bases at J, with 7 bases between. The CDR3 DNA follows: TGCGCCAGCAGCTTGGAAGTTGGCTACGAGCAGTACTTC. It is translated as CASSLEVGYEQYF.

The CDR3 loop reads CSASGLAGASTDTQYF. The CDR3 nucleotides read TGCAGTGCTAGTGGGCTAGCGGGGGCCAGCACAGATACGCAGTATTTT. J is TRBJ2-3 and V is TRBV20-1; 10 bases are a match to TRBD2. The V gene's germline CDR1 is DFQATT and CDR2 SNEGSKA (reference sequence). The CDR3 totals 16 residues. Unmatched junction bases numbered 6, after V lost 3 bases and J lost 0 bases.

This clone turned up a few times. The V and J genes are TRBV7-2 and TRBJ2-1; TRBD2 might be the D (6 bases). The germline gives CDR1 SGHTA, CDR2 FQGNSA. V lost 2 bases to trimming and J lost 6 bases, with 14 bases between them. This CDR3 has 15 amino acids. As DNA, the CDR3 is TGTGCCAGCAGCTTAAATCTTCGGGGGTCCAATGAGCAGTTCTTC. The encoded protein is CASSLNLRGSNEQFF.

This CDR3 reads CASSYAGTSKETQYF. Written as DNA, the CDR3 is TGTGCCAGCAGTTACGCCGGGACTAGTAAAGAGACCCAGTACTTC. This chain uses TRBV6-5 with TRBJ2-5; 8 positions match TRBD2. The CDR3 runs 15 residues. CDR1 and CDR2 (germline): MNHEY, SVGAGI. J lost 3 bases, V lost 2 bases, and 5 bases had no gene match.

The chain has TRBV7-8 and TRBJ1-1; TRBD1 aligns across 10 bases. Trimming removed 5 bases from V and 1 base from J; junction bases left unmatched: 7. CDR3 length: 16 amino acids. Germline loops: CDR1 SGHVS, CDR2 FQNEAQ. The CDR3 DNA is TGTGCCAGCAGCAGAATCCGGGACAGGGGGAACACTGAAGCTTTCTTT. This gives the protein CASSRIRDRGNTEAFF.

V gene TRBV7-9 combines with J gene TRBJ2-7, with D perhaps TRBD2 (5 bases). This CDR3 has 14 amino acids. Germline CDR1 is SEHNR and CDR2 is FQNEAQ (reference sequence). V was cut by 5 bases and J by 5 bases, with 16 bases left in between. In DNA form, the CDR3 reads TGTGCCAGCAGCACCTGGACTCCCGGCGACGAGCAGTACTTC. It encodes CASSTWTPGDEQYF.

The chain uses TRBV7-6 and TRBJ2-5; maybe TRBD1 (5 bases). Germline values: CDR1 SGHVS, CDR2 FNYEAQ. CDR3 size: 15 residues. Trimming stripped 4 bases from V and 2 bases from J, with 14 bases between. The CDR3 DNA reads as TGTGCCAGCAGCTCCACCCGACAGATACAAGAGACCCAGTACTTC. Translating gives CASSSTRQIQETQYF.